This T cell receptor beta chain stems from a study of blood T cells in healthy people across ages. CDR3 length equals 14 residues. Trimming shortened V by 7 bases and J by 6 bases, and 19 bases separated the two germline ends. In germline, CDR1 is SGHRS, CDR2 YFSETQ. For the second PCR, which ran for about 6 to 11 cycles, a sample-barcoded 5' primer and a J-beta primer mix were used. TCRdb passed the 5' RACE reads through MiXCR, listing each CDR3 protein once. Of 1.5 million or so distinct CDR3 sequences detected, about 45% appear once; the ten largest clones hold about 4.1%. This clonotype came up a few times.

This clonotype was obtained from a young woman in good health. Sequencing input: blood. This sequence joins TRBV5-1 and TRBJ1-2; D unclear. CDR3 sequence (DNA): TGCGCCAGCGCGCTTGGAAGGCCCAACGATGGCTACACCTTC. Amino acids: CASALGRPNDGYTF.